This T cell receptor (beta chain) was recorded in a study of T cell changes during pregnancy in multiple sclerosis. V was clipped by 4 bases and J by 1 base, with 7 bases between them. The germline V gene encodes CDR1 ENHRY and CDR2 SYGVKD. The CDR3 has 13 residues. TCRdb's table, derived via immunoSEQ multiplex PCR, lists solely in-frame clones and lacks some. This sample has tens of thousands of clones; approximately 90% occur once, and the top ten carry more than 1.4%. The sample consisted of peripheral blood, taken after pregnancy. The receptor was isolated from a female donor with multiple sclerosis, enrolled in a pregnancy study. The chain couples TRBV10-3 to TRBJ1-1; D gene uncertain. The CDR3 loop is CAISGPGNTEAFF. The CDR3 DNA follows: TGTGCCATCAGTGGTCCCGGGAACACTGAAGCTTTCTTT.